These 31 T cell receptor beta chains were sequenced from one sample in a study of CD8+ T cells in alopecia areata. The sequencing template was cDNA reverse transcribed from extracted RNA. Libraries were prepared by immunoSEQ multiplex PCR; TCRdb keeps only in-frame clonotypes and omits some of them. The table has 130,000 or so clones, more than 85% seen once. Treatment defined: oral pan-JAK inhibitor, 5-10 mg twice daily. The sample was CD8+ T cells sorted from blood, taken at week 4, from a patient treated with tofacitinib. The receptor set was obtained from a human donor with alopecia areata.

The V call is TRBV19, the J call TRBJ1-1; D uncertain. The ends were cut back, 7 bases at V and 11 bases at J, with 11 bases in the middle. The CDR3 has 10 residues. Germline-derived CDR1 and CDR2 are LNHDA and SQIVND (reference sequence). CDR3 sequence reads: CASIAGLAFF. The CDR3 DNA reads as TGTGCCAGTATCGCGGGGTTGGCTTTCTTT.

Only one count was recorded for this clone. V and J are TRBV13 and TRBJ1-1; D is undetermined. Germline V gene data show CDR1 as PRHDT and CDR2 as FYEKMQ (reference sequence). Trimming removed 2 bases from V and 7 bases from J, with 8 bases in between. CDR3 size: 12 residues. This CDR3 reads CASSLTRNEAFF. DNA of the CDR3: TGTGCCAGCAGCTTAACCCGGAATGAAGCTTTCTTT.

V and J are TRBV4-1 and TRBJ2-7; no reliable D call. This CDR3 is 16 amino acids long. The V gene's germline CDR1 is MGHRA and CDR2 YSYEKL. Trimming removed 0 bases from V and 2 bases from J, with 14 bases in between. CDR3 loop: CASSQDSPIRPYEQYF. DNA for the CDR3: TGCGCCAGCAGCCAAGATTCTCCGATCCGACCCTACGAGCAGTACTTC.

This clone appeared a few times. The gene calls are TRBV29-1 and TRBJ2-1; 7 bases align to TRBD1. The CDR3 sequence is 12 residues long. CDR1 SQVTM and CDR2 ANQGSEA come from the germline V gene. V was pared by 3 bases and J by 8 bases, with 4 bases of the junction left unmatched. The CDR3 nucleotides are TGCAGCGTTGAGGGACAGCTCTATGAGCAGTTCTTC. It translates to CSVEGQLYEQFF.

This sequence joins TRBV14 and TRBJ2-7, with 7 bases that match TRBD2. Germline V gene sequence: CDR1 SGHDN, CDR2 FVKESK. The CDR3 is 15 residues long. The ends lost 3 bases at V and 5 bases at J; junction bases unmatched: 10. Written as DNA, the CDR3 is TGTGCCAGCAGCCACCCGGGACTATTGAGTGACGAGCAGTACTTC. It translates to CASSHPGLLSDEQYF.

This chain links TRBV9 with TRBJ1-1, with D possibly TRBD1 on 5 matching bases. The CDR3 has 15 amino acids. The V gene's germline CDR1 is SGDLS and CDR2 YYNGEE. The V and J ends lost 0 bases and 2 bases respectively, with 11 bases between them. The CDR3 DNA reads TGTGCCAGCAGCGTAGCTTGGCAGGGTAACACTGAAGCTTTCTTT. Amino acids: CASSVAWQGNTEAFF.

The chain joins TRBV11-2 to TRBJ2-5; 8 bases fit TRBD2. This CDR3 is 14 amino acids long. The J segment lost 0 bases and the V segment lost 6 bases, leaving 3 bases of the junction unmatched. CDR1 and CDR2 (germline): SGHAT, FQNNGV. The DNA for the CDR3 is TGTGCCAGCAGAACACTAGCGGACCAAGAGACCCAGTACTTC. Its protein is CASRTLADQETQYF.

The chain recombines TRBV9 with TRBJ2-3; D tentatively reads TRBD1 or TRBD2 (5 bases each). Trimming removed 2 bases from V and 2 bases from J, with 9 bases in between. The CDR3 is 14 amino acids. The V gene's germline CDR1 is SGDLS and CDR2 YYNGEE. CDR3 sequence: CASSVGTYTDTQYF. For the CDR3, the DNA is TGTGCCAGCAGCGTGGGGACCTACACAGATACGCAGTATTTT.

CDR3 amino acids: CASSFDRGSGELFF. The CDR3 DNA is TGCGCCAGCAGCTTTGACAGGGGAAGCGGGGAGCTGTTTTTT. The chain has TRBV5-1 and TRBJ2-2; TRBD1 agrees at 8 bases. CDR3 length: 14 residues. Germline lookup yields CDR1 SGHRS and CDR2 YFSETQ. V was clipped by 2 bases and J by 7 bases; unmatched bases: 4.

The V call is TRBV29-1, the J call TRBJ2-2; the D is unclear. V was cut by 0 bases and J by 3 bases, with 11 bases left in between. There are 15 residues in the CDR3. CDR1 and CDR2 from the germline V gene are SQVTM and ANQGSEA. The CDR3: CSVEEGNTHTGELFF. For the CDR3, the DNA is TGCAGCGTTGAAGAAGGCAACACACACACCGGGGAGCTGTTTTTT.

V gene TRBV29-1 combines with J gene TRBJ2-7; D is undetermined. V dropped 0 bases and J dropped 6 bases, with 9 bases sitting between them. This CDR3 has 12 residues. Germline V CDR1 and CDR2: SQVTM, ANQGSEA. CDR3 DNA sequence: TGCAGCGTTGAAGATCGGCTCGGCGAGCAGTACTTC. Protein product: CSVEDRLGEQYF.

The chain uses TRBV27 and TRBJ2-7; 7 bases are shared with TRBD1. There are 14 residues in the CDR3. Unmatched junction bases numbered 9, after V lost 6 bases and J lost 4 bases. From germline, CDR1 is MNHEY and CDR2 SMNVEV (reference sequence). CDR3: CASRSAGGRYEQYF. CDR3 sequence (DNA): TGTGCCAGCAGGTCTGCAGGGGGAAGATACGAGCAGTACTTC.

CDR3 residues: CASTHRDFGTEAFF. CDR3 DNA sequence: TGTGCCAGCACTCACAGGGATTTCGGCACTGAAGCTTTCTTT. The chain links TRBV28 to TRBJ1-1; the D gene is possibly TRBD1 (6 bases). The CDR3 loop spans 14 amino acids. Germline-derived CDR1 and CDR2 are MDHEN and SYDVKM. V was clipped by 7 bases and J by 4 bases, with 16 bases between them.

The chain joins TRBV5-1 to TRBJ2-1; no reliable D call. V lost 4 bases, J lost 5 bases, and 4 bases lay in between. Looked up from germline, CDR1 is SGHRS and CDR2 is YFSETQ. The CDR3 totals 11 residues. Written as DNA, the CDR3 is TGCGCCAGCAGCGCAAACAATGAGCAGTTCTTC. Its translation: CASSANNEQFF.

Concerning this clone itself: The limits of the CDR3 on the DNA are not certain, so only TCRdb's listed CDR3 is given. The gene calls are TRBV30 and TRBJ1-1. The CDR3 length is 11 residues, termini included. The V gene's germline CDR1 is GTSNPN and CDR2 SVGIG (reference sequence). The CDR3 reads CAWSVAGGSFF.

V and J are TRBV30 and TRBJ2-1; 10 bases line up with TRBD2. CDR3 length: 14 amino acids. The germline V gene has CDR1 GTSNPN and CDR2 SVGIG (reference sequence). Trimming cost V 2 bases and J 9 bases; bases outside gene matches: 7. CDR3 DNA: TGTGCCTGGAGTTTCGGACTAGCGGCAAGTGAGCAGTTCTTC. Translating gives CAWSFGLAASEQFF.

The rearrangement joins TRBV4-1 to TRBJ2-7; 8 nucleotides align to TRBD2. With V trimmed by 3 bases and J by 0 bases, 4 bases remained unmatched. Germline CDR1 and CDR2: MGHRA and YSYEKL. There are 15 residues in the CDR3. Here the CDR3 reads CASSQTSASSYEQYF. CDR3 nucleotides: TGCGCCAGCAGCCAGACTAGCGCGAGCTCCTACGAGCAGTACTTC.

The chain is built from TRBV9 and TRBJ2-2; no firm D call. Trimming pared 4 bases from V and 4 bases from J, leaving 14 bases between. The CDR3 sequence is 15 residues long. The germline CDR1 and CDR2 sequences are SGDLS and YYNGEE. The CDR3 DNA sequence: TGTGCCAGCAGCTCCCGTAGGCTCGCCACCGGGGAGCTGTTTTTT. Amino acid sequence: CASSSRRLATGELFF.

The J gene is TRBJ2-7, the V gene TRBV29-1; TRBD2 matches at 11 bases. This CDR3 is 15 amino acids long. After removal of 2 bases from V and 3 bases from J, the junction contained 6 bases not matched to a gene. Per germline, CDR1 SQVTM and CDR2 ANQGSEA. The CDR3 loop reads CSVESYSGGDYEQYF. DNA for the CDR3: TGCAGCGTTGAAAGCTATAGCGGGGGGGACTACGAGCAGTACTTC.

The genes are TRBV7-9 and TRBJ2-5; 9 bases match TRBD2. The V and J ends lost 5 bases and 5 bases, in that order; junction bases with no gene match: 9. The CDR3 spans 15 residues. Germline V CDR1 and CDR2: SEHNR, FQNEAQ (reference sequence). The CDR3 spells CASSPPASGIETQYF. CDR3 nucleotides: TGTGCCAGCAGCCCTCCCGCTAGCGGGATTGAGACCCAGTACTTC.

The chain carries TRBV29-1 and TRBJ1-2; no reliable D call. Trimming removed 4 bases from V and 7 bases from J, with 10 bases in between. There are 11 residues in the CDR3. Germline assignment: CDR1 SQVTM and CDR2 ANQGSEA. The CDR3 nucleotides are TGCAGCGTTGTACAGCTTACTGGCTACACCTTC. Its protein is CSVVQLTGYTF.

This rearrangement joins TRBV27 to TRBJ2-3; no definite D call. Germline CDR1 and CDR2: MNHEY and SMNVEV (reference sequence). Trimming removed 2 bases at V and 0 bases at J, with 6 bases between. CDR3 size: 14 residues. The CDR3, as DNA: TGTGCCAGCAGTTTACCGGACAGCACAGATACGCAGTATTTT. Its protein is CASSLPDSTDTQYF.

The V gene is TRBV21-1, the J gene TRBJ2-7; the D call in the table, TRBD1, was not verified against the DNA. TRBV21-1 is recorded as a pseudogene. The CDR3 extends over 14 amino acids. The DNA of the CDR3 is TGTGCCAGCAGCCACCGGGACAGGGGGCGCGAGCAGTACTTC. Its protein is CASSHRDRGREQYF.

J is TRBJ2-7 and V is TRBV9; D perhaps matches TRBD2 (5 bases). Germline V gives CDR1 SGDLS, CDR2 YYNGEE. This CDR3 comprises 15 residues. Trimming removed 4 bases from V and 3 bases from J, with 17 bases in between. The CDR3 sequence: CASSPGISEVYEQYF. CDR3 coding DNA: TGTGCCAGCAGCCCCGGGATCAGCGAAGTCTACGAGCAGTACTTC.

This chain joins TRBV5-6 and TRBJ2-3; the D gene is possibly TRBD1 (6 bases). Trimming removed 3 bases at V and 0 bases at J, with 11 bases between. The CDR3 spans 15 residues. CDR1 and CDR2 (germline): SGHDT, YYEEEE. The CDR3 bases are TGTGCCAGCAGCTCCCGGGACACGAGCACAGATACGCAGTATTTT. This encodes CASSSRDTSTDTQYF.

The chain combines TRBV19 with TRBJ1-1; D call uncertain. V was shortened by 7 bases and J by 3 bases, with 15 bases between the two germline ends. The germline V gene encodes CDR1 LNHDA and CDR2 SQIVND (reference sequence). The CDR3 consists of 14 residues. The CDR3 coding sequence is TGTGCCAGTACCCCCGGTGGGGATTACACTGAAGCTTTCTTT. Encoded protein: CASTPGGDYTEAFF. Based on the CDR3 plus reference TRBV19 and TRBJ1-1, the full variable domain is DGGITQSPKYLFRKEGQNVTLSCEQNLNHDAMYWYRQDPGQGLRLIYYSQIVNDFQKGDIAEGYSVSREKKESFPLTVTSAQKNPTAFYLCASTPGGDYTEAFFGQGTRLTVV.

This chain connects TRBV6-1 to TRBJ2-1, with a weak D call TRBD1 (5 bases). This CDR3 region has 12 residues. Trimming took 9 bases from V and 4 from J, leaving 10 bases between them. Germline lookup yields CDR1 MNHNS and CDR2 SASEGT. The CDR3 region has the DNA TGTGCCAGTTTCTACAGGTACAATGAGCAGTTCTTC. Its protein product is CASFYRYNEQFF.

The gene calls are TRBV7-9 and TRBJ2-2, with TRBD1 matching 7 bases. V shed 4 bases and J 5 bases; nucleotides not matched to a gene: 7. The CDR3 covers 15 residues. Germline CDR1 and CDR2: SEHNR and FQNEAQ (reference sequence). This CDR3 is CASSSRTGDTGELFF. The CDR3 nucleotides read TGTGCCAGCAGCTCGAGGACAGGTGATACCGGGGAGCTGTTTTTT. The full variable domain, rest sourced from reference TRBV7-9 and TRBJ2-2, is DTGVSQNPRHKITKRGQNVTFRCDPISEHNRLYWYRQTLGQGPEFLTYFQNEAQLEKSRLLSDRFSAERPKGSFSTLEIQRTEQGDSAMYLCASSSRTGDTGELFFGEGSRLTVL.

V and J are TRBV19 and TRBJ2-1, with D tentatively TRBD2 (5 bases). This CDR3 has 11 amino acids. Trimming removed 9 bases at V and 7 bases at J, with 10 bases between. CDR1 is LNHDA and CDR2 is SQIVND in the germline V gene (reference sequence). The CDR3 sequence: CASNLANEQFF. CDR3 DNA sequence: TGTGCCAGCAACCTAGCAAATGAGCAGTTCTTC.

The chain is built from TRBV29-1 and TRBJ1-5; possible D gene TRBD1, 5 bases. The V gene's germline CDR1 is SQVTM and CDR2 ANQGSEA. The V and J ends lost 6 bases and 2 bases respectively, with 17 bases between them. The CDR3 is made up of 15 amino acids. In DNA, the CDR3 is TGCAGCGTATCCTACGGGACGGTGGGCAATCAGCCCCAGCATTTT. Amino acid sequence: CSVSYGTVGNQPQHF.

The V call is TRBV27, the J call TRBJ2-3; tentative D call: TRBD1 (6 bases). V was clipped by 3 bases and J by 5 bases, with 15 bases between them. CDR3 length: 15 amino acids. Germline CDR1 MNHEY, CDR2 SMNVEV (reference sequence). The CDR3 DNA reads as TGTGCCAGCAGTTTTCAAGGGGGATCAGGAGATACGCAGTATTTT. The encoded protein is CASSFQGGSGDTQYF.